The present TCR beta chain was sequenced within a study of vaccination effects on CD4 cells after COVID-19. Findings of the study overall: Only 1 of 255 vaccine-induced clones from healthy vaccinees cross-reacted with common cold coronaviruses. Clones from infection and from vaccination both contracted markedly late after vaccination.

In the case of this clone: Antigen unknown.

Antigen-specific CD4+ T cell clonotypes were called by their expansion after viral peptide-pool culture in ViraFEST. CD4+ T cell isolation took place after about nine days of culture. Testing of the vaccine recipients showed negative nucleocapsid antibodies and no prior SARS-CoV-2 infection. Each culture well received approximately 2 million PBMC. These cells were then cultured in IMDM with around 9.6 IU/ml IL-2 and 10 ug/ml peptides. Half-medium changes using IL-2 medium occurred on days 3 and 7. Profiling relied on immunoSEQ multiplex PCR, and the TCRdb table lists in-frame clones only, not all of them. Among around 19,000 clones, roughly 70% were seen once, and the ten largest hold 9.1%. This sequence was found in a human donor who received a COVID-19 vaccine. This specimen was CD4+ T cells from PBMCs cultured with HCoV-NL63 spike peptides, taken before COVID-19 vaccination.

DNA of the CDR3: TGCAGCGTCCGCAAGGGTACTAGCGGCTACGAGCAGTACTTC. It yields the protein CSVRKGTSGYEQYF. The gene calls are TRBV29-1 and TRBJ2-7; TRBD2 matches 8 bases. Germline CDR1 SQVTM, CDR2 ANQGSEA. After removal of 6 bases from V and 3 bases from J, the junction contained 10 bases not matched to a gene. The CDR3 totals 14 residues.